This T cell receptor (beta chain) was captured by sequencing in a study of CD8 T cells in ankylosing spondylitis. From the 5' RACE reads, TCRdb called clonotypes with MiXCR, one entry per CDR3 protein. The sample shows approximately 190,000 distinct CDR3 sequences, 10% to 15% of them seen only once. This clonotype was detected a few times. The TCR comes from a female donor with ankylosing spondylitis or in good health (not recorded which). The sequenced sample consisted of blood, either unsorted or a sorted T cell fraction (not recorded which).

The CDR3 DNA reads TGTGCCAGCACCATCCTCGACAGCTCCTACAATGAGCAGTTCTTC. Translation: CASTILDSSYNEQFF. The chain uses TRBV7-8 and TRBJ2-1, with D perhaps TRBD1 (5 bases). The CDR3 is made up of 15 amino acids. The V end was cut by 7 bases, the J end by 0 bases, with 13 bases between. CDR1 SGHVS and CDR2 FQNEAQ come from the germline V gene.